This T cell receptor beta chain was identified during a study of metastatic and nonmetastatic thyroid tumors. Study at large: Repertoires from malignant and benign thyroid patients were compared across blood and tumor or nodule tissue.

General observations from the study: Benign nodules reportedly had significantly lower TCR beta diversity than malignant thyroid tumors in blood and tumor.

The germline V gene encodes CDR1 DFQATT and CDR2 SNEGSKA (reference sequence). V was clipped by 5 bases and J by 9 bases, with 23 bases between them. CDR3 length: 15 residues. This clone was picked up many times. The target antigen is unknown. TCRdb reprocessed the PCR reads using MiXCR. The repertoire holds about 89,000 clones, with around 12% as singletons. Each patient went into thyroid surgery without having received any treatment. Material: tumor tissue. V and J are TRBV20-1 and TRBJ2-1, with D perhaps matching TRBD2 (6 bases). This receptor was obtained from a female donor with papillary thyroid cancer or a benign thyroid nodule (not recorded which). Some clones in this sample may be carry-over from other donors' samples. The CDR3 loop reads CSAYSAEGPEGEQFF. In DNA, the CDR3 is TGCAGTGCTTACAGCGCTGAGGGCCCGGAGGGTGAGCAGTTCTTC.